This TCR beta chain is from a study of shared clonotypes between healthy human individuals. Study at large: Each donor had three CD4 naive, three CD4 memory, two CD8 naive and one CD8 memory plate. General study findings and limits: Read depth was anticipated to influence clonotype sharing among donors.

A note on this clone: Its matching antigen is unknown.

V was cut by 4 bases and J by 2 bases, with 14 bases left in between. Germline CDR1 is MGHRA and CDR2 is YSYEKL. The CDR3 spans 15 residues. The DNA input per sorted-subset replicate PCR was roughly 0.2 ug, corresponding to 30,000 or so T cell genomes. In the source study's methods: ImmunoSEQ output lacked quality scores and full-length reads, limiting matched filtering. The table came from immunoSEQ multiplex PCR; TCRdb's copy has only in-frame clones and leaves some out. The DNA was the basis for D and trimming; V, J and clone size are from that table. This table holds some 2,100,000 clones, about 93% found once. CD45RO-negative cells were positively selected for CCR7, leaving out terminally differentiated effector memory CD45RA+ cells.

The sample was naive CD8+ T cells from PBMCs. This TCR derives from a man aged 18 to 29 in good health. Some clones in this sample may be carry-over from other donors' samples. The chain couples TRBV4-1 to TRBJ1-1; D not certain. The CDR3 bases are TGCGCCAGCAGCCCACACCGACCGCGAAACACTGAAGCTTTCTTT. Protein product: CASSPHRPRNTEAFF.